The sequence of this T cell receptor (beta chain) was determined in a study of shared clonotypes between healthy human individuals. Study overall: The study drew on a couple of women and a few men aged 18 to 49 as donors. Used for every donor were three CD4 naive, three CD4 memory, two CD8 naive and one CD8 memory plate.

The trim removed 0 bases at V and 2 bases at J, leaving 3 bases unmatched. This CDR3 comprises 15 residues. Looked up from germline, CDR1 is SGHRS and CDR2 is YFSETQ. The assay was carried out at the deep level. Original data processing: As immunoSEQ supplied junction-only sequences (without quality scores), filtering differed. Libraries were prepared by immunoSEQ multiplex PCR; TCRdb keeps only in-frame clonotypes and omits some of them. V and J calls plus clone size are reproduced from that table; the DNA served to infer D and trimming. The sample comprises approximately 2.3 million clones, approximately 95% of which are singletons, and roughly 0.36% rests with the top ten.

This chain joins TRBV5-1 and TRBJ2-3; TRBD2 agrees at 7 bases. Sample: naive CD4+ T cells from PBMCs. Subset specified: CD45RA+ positively selected. The receptor was isolated from a man younger than 30 in good health. Some clones in this sample may be carry-over from other donors' samples. The CDR3: CASSLGGTITDTQYF. DNA of the CDR3: TGCGCCAGCAGCTTGGGAGGGACTATCACAGATACGCAGTATTTT.